This TCR beta chain was captured by sequencing in a study of blood T cell repertoires in COVID-19. Across the whole study: The samples span acute and convalescent COVID-19 from the United States, Italy and Spain. From T cells, B-cell-depleted T cells, or PBMCs came the material, which was cDNA or gDNA.

From germline, CDR1 is LGHDT and CDR2 YNNKEL (reference sequence). Deletions cut 4 bases from V and 0 bases from J, with 12 bases between. The CDR3 has 15 amino acids. In the authors' methods: Researchers report that nucleated cell counts were estimated from reference gene primer amplification. TCRdb keeps only in-frame clones here, not all; method: immunoSEQ multiplex PCR. From that table come the V and J calls and clone size; the DNA was used to work out D and trimming. The sample records tens of thousands of clones, 88% being singletons. Material: peripheral blood. V is TRBV3-1 (or the pseudogene TRBV3-2) and J is TRBJ1-2; D is unresolved. The sequence was obtained from a human donor in a cohort sampled during active COVID-19. CDR3: CASSPLFAANYGYTF. The CDR3 bases are TGTGCCAGCAGCCCACTCTTCGCGGCTAACTATGGCTACACCTTC.